Each of the 22 T cell receptor beta chains below was sequenced from the same sample in a study of blood T cell repertoires in COVID-19. Clones were read by immunoSEQ multiplex PCR, and TCRdb kept only the in-frame ones, dropping some. The sample holds around 200,000 clones, around nine tenths seen once. The sample taken for sequencing was peripheral blood. The receptors here all came from a man aged 35 to 55 with acute or convalescent COVID-19.

The rearrangement joins TRBV28 to TRBJ1-4; TRBD1 is a possible D gene (5 bases). The germline V gene encodes CDR1 MDHEN and CDR2 SYDVKM. The CDR3 spans 14 residues. V was shortened by 7 bases and J by 7 bases, with 16 bases between the two germline ends. The DNA for the CDR3 is TGTGCCAGCACCCTGGGACTCCCGGTTGAAAAACTGTTTTTT. Protein sequence: CASTLGLPVEKLFF.

The chain links TRBV18 to TRBJ2-7; 9 nucleotides match TRBD1. The CDR3 runs 17 residues. CDR1 and CDR2 from the germline V gene are KGHSH and LQKENI. The ends lost 4 bases at V and 2 bases at J; junction bases unmatched: 12. CDR3 in DNA: TGTGCCAGCTCACTGCCCCCGGGACAGGGCCCCCCCTACGAGCAGTACTTC. Protein: CASSLPPGQGPPYEQYF.

The chain recombines TRBV27 with TRBJ2-5, with 11 bases lining up with TRBD1. V dropped 4 bases and J dropped 4; count of bases not matched to a gene: 5. This CDR3 comprises 15 residues. Germline assignment: CDR1 MNHEY and CDR2 SMNVEV (reference sequence). The chain's CDR3 is CASSSWTGGRETQYF. The CDR3 nucleotides are TGTGCCAGCAGTTCTTGGACAGGGGGCCGAGAGACCCAGTACTTC.

The chain employs TRBV30 and TRBJ1-1; D gene uncertain. Germline V gene sequence: CDR1 GTSNPN, CDR2 SVGIG (reference sequence). V lost 0 bases to trimming and J lost 5 bases, with 7 bases between them. The CDR3 loop spans 12 amino acids. CDR3 sequence: CAWSVSATEAFF. CDR3 DNA sequence: TGTGCCTGGAGTGTCAGTGCAACTGAAGCTTTCTTT.

The CDR3 protein is CASSTTGGSVQYF. In DNA, the CDR3 is TGTGCCAGCAGTACCACAGGGGGCAGCGTGCAGTACTTC. V and J are TRBV27 and TRBJ2-7; 9 bases line up with TRBD1. Germline CDR1 and CDR2: MNHEY and SMNVEV (reference sequence). This CDR3 is 13 amino acids long. V lost 5 bases to trimming and J lost 9 bases; unmatched junction nucleotides: 8.

The chain recombines TRBV5-1 with TRBJ1-2; D gene uncertain. CDR1 and CDR2 from the germline V gene are SGHRS and YFSETQ. The CDR3 consists of 15 residues. Trimming stripped 2 bases from V and 0 bases from J, with 11 bases between. The CDR3 DNA is TGCGCCAGCAGCTTCGGCTCTCTAGCTAACTATGGCTACACCTTC. Encoded protein: CASSFGSLANYGYTF.

This chain joins TRBV2 and TRBJ2-1; D perhaps matches TRBD2 (6 bases). Trimming took off 4 bases at V and 5 bases at J, with 12 bases between the two ends. This CDR3 spans 14 amino acids. CDR1 and CDR2 from the germline V gene are SNHLY and FYNNEI. In nucleotides, the CDR3 is TGTGCCAGCAGTGGGGGACTTGCCAACAATGAGCAGTTCTTC. Residues: CASSGGLANNEQFF. The full variable domain, completed using reference TRBV2 and TRBJ2-1, is EPEVTQTPSHQVTQMGQEVILRCVPISNHLYFYWYRQILGQKVEFLVSFYNNEISEKSEIFDDQFSVERPDGSNFTLKIRSTKLEDSAMYFCASSGGLANNEQFFGPGTRLTVL.

The chain recombines TRBV30 with TRBJ1-1; 8 bases fit TRBD1. The V gene end was trimmed by 2 bases and the J gene end by 1 base; junction bases not matched to a gene: 9. Per the germline V gene, CDR1 is GTSNPN and CDR2 is SVGIG (reference sequence). This CDR3 has 16 residues. CDR3 in amino acids: CAWSRQGAVSNTEAFF. DNA for the CDR3: TGTGCCTGGAGTCGCCAGGGGGCAGTTTCGAACACTGAAGCTTTCTTT.

The V and J genes are TRBV28 and TRBJ2-2; D might be TRBD1 (6 bases). With 4 bases removed from V and 6 bases from J, the gap between germline ends came to 18 bases. The CDR3 covers 16 residues. Germline assignment: CDR1 MDHEN and CDR2 SYDVKM. The CDR3 DNA sequence: TGTGCCAGCAGTTCACCCCTTACAGGGTGGGCCGGGGAGCTGTTTTTT. Translated, it gives CASSSPLTGWAGELFF.

The chain has TRBV6-5 and TRBJ2-7; TRBD2 agrees at 8 bases. This CDR3 has 15 residues. Germline CDR1 and CDR2: MNHEY and SVGAGI. The J segment lost 7 bases and the V segment lost 5 bases, leaving 13 bases of the junction unmatched. The CDR3 DNA follows: TGTGCCAGCAGTCCTAAACCAGCGGGAGTGGGGGAGCAGTACTTC. As protein: CASSPKPAGVGEQYF.

The chain couples TRBV13 to TRBJ2-5; no clear D. The ends were cut back, 4 bases at V and 1 base at J, with 7 bases in the middle. The germline CDR1 and CDR2 sequences are PRHDT and FYEKMQ (reference sequence). The CDR3 contains 13 residues. In nucleotides, the CDR3 is TGTGCCAGCAGCTCCCGTCTCCAAGAGACCCAGTACTTC. It is translated as CASSSRLQETQYF.

The gene calls are TRBV30 and TRBJ2-2, with 11 bases that match TRBD2. Germline assignment: CDR1 GTSNPN and CDR2 SVGIG (reference sequence). This CDR3 spans 15 amino acids. J was trimmed by 3 bases and V by 4 bases; bases with no gene match: 4. Here the CDR3 reads CAWMRLAGYTGELFF. The CDR3 coding sequence is TGTGCCTGGATGCGACTAGCGGGGTACACCGGGGAGCTGTTTTTT.

The chain links TRBV25-1 to TRBJ1-3; weak D call: TRBD1 (5 bases). The germline V gene has CDR1 MGHDK and CDR2 SYGVNS. The CDR3 runs 14 residues. V lost 4 bases and J 2 bases, leaving 9 bases between the germline ends. The CDR3 DNA reads as TGTGCCAGCAGTGGGGCAGGGCCTGGAAACACCATATATTTT. It encodes CASSGAGPGNTIYF.

This sequence joins TRBV4-1 and TRBJ2-7; TRBD1 aligns across 7 bases. Looked up from germline, CDR1 is MGHRA and CDR2 is YSYEKL. The CDR3 is made up of 16 amino acids. V was clipped by 0 bases and J by 1 base; unmatched bases: 6. The CDR3 nucleotides are TGCGCCAGCAGCCAAGATAATTGGGGACAGTCCTACGAGCAGTACTTC. Its protein is CASSQDNWGQSYEQYF.

This chain links TRBV5-3 with TRBJ2-1; 12 nucleotides agree with TRBD2. TRBV5-3 is labeled an ORF, and its function is uncertain. With 2 bases clipped from V and 5 bases from J, the junction kept 11 bases outside the gene matches. CDR3 length: 18 residues. The DNA of the CDR3 is TGTGCCAGAAGCTTTTTGGGACCTAGCGGGAGGGCCCACAATGAGCAGTTCTTC. Translating it yields CARSFLGPSGRAHNEQFF.

V usage is TRBV5-5 and J usage is TRBJ2-6; TRBD1 agrees at 7 bases. The germline gives CDR1 SGHKS, CDR2 YYEKEE (reference sequence). J lost 1 base, V lost 2 bases, and 3 bases had no gene match. The length of the CDR3 is 16 residues. CDR3: CASSLGGRSGANVLTF. The CDR3 bases are TGTGCCAGCAGCTTAGGGGGCAGGTCTGGGGCCAACGTCCTGACTTTC.

The rearrangement joins TRBV2 to TRBJ2-5; 7 nucleotides line up with TRBD2. Losses at the gene ends were 3 bases for V and 3 bases for J; bases not matched to a gene: 7. Germline-derived CDR1 and CDR2 are SNHLY and FYNNEI. There are 15 residues in the CDR3. DNA for the CDR3: TGTGCCAGCAGTGAGGCGGGAGCCCTTAAAGAGACCCAGTACTTC. This sequence encodes CASSEAGALKETQYF.

The V and J genes are TRBV7-2 and TRBJ2-1; possibly TRBD2 for D (5 bases). CDR1 is SGHTA and CDR2 is FQGNSA in the germline V gene. The CDR3 totals 11 residues. Trimming stripped 4 bases from V and 12 bases from J, with 10 bases between. CDR3 in DNA: TGTGCCAGCAGCTACGGGGTCGGGCAGTTCTTC. This gives the protein CASSYGVGQFF.

This sequence joins TRBV6-5 and TRBJ1-1, with a weak D call TRBD1 (6 bases). The germline V gene encodes CDR1 MNHEY and CDR2 SVGAGI. Trimming took off 6 bases at V and 7 bases at J, with 15 bases between the two ends. The CDR3 sequence is 13 residues long. The CDR3 DNA reads as TGTGCCAGCAGACTGAGGGGGGAGGGTGAAGCTTTCTTT. It translates to CASRLRGEGEAFF.

The chain has TRBV24-1 and TRBJ2-2; 10 bases agree with TRBD1. V was pared by 1 base and J by 7 bases, with 8 bases of the junction left unmatched. CDR1 KGHDR and CDR2 SFDVKD come from the germline V gene. The length of the CDR3 is 17 residues. This CDR3 is CATSDFPGDRGGGELFF. As DNA, the CDR3 is TGTGCCACCAGTGATTTTCCAGGGGACAGGGGCGGCGGGGAGCTGTTTTTT.

This clone was detected only once. The chain recombines TRBV27 with TRBJ1-2; 9 nucleotides match TRBD1. The trim removed 0 bases at V and 5 bases at J, leaving 4 bases unmatched. The CDR3 has 15 amino acids. Germline CDR1 and CDR2: MNHEY and SMNVEV (reference sequence). CDR3 coding DNA: TGTGCCAGCAGTTTATCCCACGGGACAGGGTATGGCTACACCTTC. It codes for CASSLSHGTGYGYTF.

This clone occurred many times. The V call is TRBV5-6, the J call TRBJ1-2; unclear D gene. With 4 bases removed from V and 8 bases from J, the gap between germline ends came to 12 bases. This CDR3 has 12 amino acids. Germline CDR1 and CDR2: SGHDT and YYEEEE. CDR3 nucleotides: TGTGCCAGCAGCCTCCCCGGTAAGGGCTACACCTTC. Protein product: CASSLPGKGYTF.